This entry describes one T cell receptor (beta chain). The antigen is unknown. The record originates from a study of OX40 agonist ivuxolimab in advanced cancers. Study details: The study gave patients intravenous ivuxolimab at 0.01 to 10 mg/kg every 2 weeks. In three patients, partial responses were observed, one with hepatocellular carcinoma and two with cutaneous melanoma. General study findings and limits: The average count of expanded clones was higher among CD8+ T cells than among CD4+.

Here immunoSEQ multiplex PCR was the method, and the copy in TCRdb shows in-frame clones only, minus some. The table shows some 48,000 clones, with around 90% occurring only once. J lost 2 bases, V lost 4 bases, and 8 bases had no gene match. The CDR3 is 16 amino acids. Germline assignment: CDR1 SGHTA and CDR2 FQGTGA. This material consisted of CD4+ or CD8+ T cells sorted from blood, taken in a trial of the OX40 agonist ivuxolimab. This TCR was sampled from an adult with an advanced solid tumor such as melanoma, head and neck, liver or kidney cancer. The chain recombines TRBV7-3 with TRBJ2-5, with TRBD2 matching 9 bases. CDR3 region: CASSSGTSTSQETQYF. Here the CDR3 DNA reads TGTGCCAGCAGCTCCGGGACTAGCACTAGTCAAGAGACCCAGTACTTC.